The TCR beta chain described here comes from a study of regulatory T cells in long-lasting Graves disease. General study findings and limits: Persistent disease samples used TRBV28, TRBJ1-2 and TRBJ2-5 preferentially. Persistent Graves' patients showed less TCR diversity than newly diagnosed patients showed.

Notes on this clonotype: What it binds is unknown.

Described time point: newly diagnosed GD, antithyroid drugs for less than 3 months. Preparation of the TCR library used RNA extracted from PBMCs. Building of the TCR beta libraries involved iRepertoire HTBI primers and Arm-PCR of CDR3 regions. TCRdb itself ran the multiplex PCR reads through MiXCR, one entry per CDR3 protein. The sample includes about 540,000 distinct CDR3 sequences, less than 15% seen only once; the top ten take roughly 9.7%. The V end lost 6 bases, the J end lost 3 bases, and 12 bases lay between the germline ends. Germline-derived CDR1 and CDR2 are LGHNA and YNFKEQ. The CDR3 totals 13 residues. The sample was also linked to a second study, of T cells in Graves' hyperthyroidism and ophthalmopathy.

V usage is TRBV4-2 and J usage is TRBJ2-7; possibly TRBD2 for D (6 bases). The sequence came from a young man with Graves disease. Sequenced here: peripheral blood mononuclear cells (PBMCs), sampled at new diagnosis, from a patient treated with antithyroid drugs. The CDR3 DNA follows: TGTGCCAGCAGTCGGGGGTTTTACTACGAGCAGTACTTC. Translating it yields CASSRGFYYEQYF.